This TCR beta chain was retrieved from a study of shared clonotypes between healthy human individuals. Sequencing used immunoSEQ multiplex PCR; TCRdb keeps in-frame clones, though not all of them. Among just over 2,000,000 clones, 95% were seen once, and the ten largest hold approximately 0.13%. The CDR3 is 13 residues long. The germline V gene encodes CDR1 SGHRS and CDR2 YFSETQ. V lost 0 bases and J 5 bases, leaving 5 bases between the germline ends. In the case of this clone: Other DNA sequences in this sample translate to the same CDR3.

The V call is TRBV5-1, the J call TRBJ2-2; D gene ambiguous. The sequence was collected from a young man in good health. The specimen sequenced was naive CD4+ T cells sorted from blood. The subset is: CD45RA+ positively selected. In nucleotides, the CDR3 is TGCGCCAGCAGCTTGGGGGAAACCGGGGAGCTGTTTTTT. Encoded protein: CASSLGETGELFF.